This TCR beta chain was sequenced for a study of T cells in Graves' hyperthyroidism and ophthalmopathy. The CDR3 extends over 11 amino acids. Germline V gene lookup returns CDR1 MNHNS and CDR2 SASEGT. Trimming took 7 bases from V and 11 from J, leaving 9 bases between them. TCR beta CDR3 sequences were amplified from RNA transcripts. The HTBI primer set drove a first-round RT-PCR of the TCR CDR3. Each CDR3 protein gets one entry after TCRdb re-called the multiplex PCR reads with MiXCR. The sample includes around 350,000 distinct CDR3 sequences, approximately 20% seen only once; the top ten take 3% to 4.5%. There are many counts of this clonotype.

The sequenced sample consisted of blood. V gene TRBV6-1 combines with J gene TRBJ1-6; D is perhaps TRBD1 (5 bases). This clonotype was obtained from a woman between 18 and 29 years old with Graves' hyperthyroidism. The CDR3 here is CASMQGTPLHF. DNA of the CDR3: TGTGCCAGCATGCAGGGAACACCCCTCCACTTT.